This entry features one T cell receptor (beta chain) sequence. No antigen is known for it. Base qualities are not recorded, but no much larger clone differs from it by a single base. V gives up 3 bases and J gives up 0 bases, and the segment between their germline ends measures 8 bases. Measured from the cysteine to the phenylalanine, the CDR3 is 14 residues long. Solely the CDR3 DNA is kept, with 42 bases framed from the first base. According to the germline V gene, CDR1 reads KGHSH and CDR2 reads LQKENI. This sample was included in a study of cytomegalovirus exposure and HLA in healthy donors (dated by TCRdb to about 2017). Broadly, across the study: According to an earlier analysis of 587 of the donors, about 179 million T cells yielded over 100 million unique TCR beta sequences and around 300 Gb of sequence data. The later analysis used no new phenotypic data to find candidate immune exposures, relying instead on TCR beta sequences and their occurrence across donors. The aim of the study was to test whether cataloging public T cell receptors could identify signatures of past pathogen exposure. Roughly five DR-DQ haplotypes were treated as single units for association and clustering because of strong linkage in the cohort. Class I and class II HLA loci were covered by the typing at four-digit resolution. The study used immunosequencing to profile the T cell repertoires of approximately 690 subjects and linked those repertoires to cytomegalovirus serostatus. In a later analysis, previously published TCR beta repertoires from 670 or so donors were re-analyzed and high-resolution HLA genotyping was added so that TCR occurrence patterns could be studied. The study combined high-throughput TCR immunosequencing, statistical association of individual TCRs with disease status, and machine learning to predict cytomegalovirus infection status. A separate validation cohort of 90 to 150 different subjects was used in addition to the approximately 670-subject first cohort. A later genetic analysis took genome-wide SNP genotypes for about 60% of the roughly 670 donors and used that subset as a discovery cohort. To decide whether each TCR beta V gene segment behaved as functional or pseudogenic, an earlier analysis of over 500 of the donors relied on high-throughput TCR beta sequencing. Donor age, sex, ethnicity and CMV serostatus were compiled together with the repertoire data. Typing coverage varied by locus: about 629-630 donors for A, B, C, DRB1 and DQB1; 500 to 550 for DQA1; about 570 for DPA1; some 470 for DPB1. Every repertoire in the discovery cohort had been generated on one and the same sequencing platform. An early release that covered more than 550 HLA-typed donors contained 300 to 350 gigabases of sequencing data and 70 million to 100 million unique TCR sequences. Among some 410 genotyped donors of the cohort, an average of approximately 230,000 unique TCR beta nucleotide sequences were sequenced per donor, about a sixth of them non-productive. Of the approximately 400 genotyped donors, over 65% fell in the genetic ancestry cluster associated with self-reported Caucasian donors.

The receptor library was made with the immunoSEQ multiplex PCR assay. For the multiplex PCR, a mixture combining 60 forward primers for TCR Vbeta segments and 13 reverse primers for TCR Jbeta segments was used. The CDR3 region of rearranged TCR beta genes was amplified from genomic DNA with a multiplex PCR assay. On the Illumina HiSeq System, the amplified TCR beta libraries were sequenced as 87-base-pair reads. On the authors' methods: Across the roughly 640 repertoires, a later analysis counted approximately 83 million unique TCR beta chains, 9 million to 14 million of which were shared by at least two donors. Raw reads were error-corrected and collapsed into unique sequences by a nearest-neighbor algorithm in which closely related sequences were merged to remove PCR and sequencing errors. CDR3 sequences were aligned to IMGT reference sequences to assign V, D and J gene segments. For a sequence to be retained, at least a six-nucleotide match to both a V gene segment and a J gene segment was required. A rearrangement was called productive if the CDR3 had no stop codons and remained in frame with V and J, and every other rearrangement was called non-productive. Following IMGT convention, CDR3 was defined as the stretch from the second conserved V-encoded cysteine up to the conserved J-encoded phenylalanine. The earlier analysis of some 550 of the donors excluded any sequence lacking an unambiguous match to a single V gene segment. In an earlier analysis of approximately 550 of the donors, V segments were called functional above 56.7% productive rearrangements and were called segregating when the between-donor standard deviation exceeded 5%. To diagnose cytomegalovirus status from the catalog of TCR beta chain sequences, a statistical classification framework was built. V and J gene assignment, in a later analysis, came from comparing TCR nucleotide sequences with IMGT/GENE-DB human TR gene sequences. The TCRdist pipeline was used in a later analysis to assign CDR3 sequences and most-parsimonious VDJ recombination scenarios. In a later analysis, each TCR beta chain was defined by its CDR3 amino acid sequence together with its V-gene family, and reads without a unique V-gene family were excluded. In a later analysis, some 600 highly shared, low-generation-probability nucleotide sequences were removed to address suspected cross-contamination and a sequencing artifact. In a later analysis, a clonal expansion index was calculated for each public chain from normalized within-repertoire ranks of inferred template counts. A later analysis computed generation probabilities with a VDJ recombination model fitted to out-of-frame rearrangements, and checked the results against IGoR. In a later analysis, hypergeometric tests were used to score TCR-TCR, TCR-HLA and TCR-CMV co-occurrence, with a repertoire-size bias correction applied to TCR pairs. A later analysis estimated false discovery rates by permuting HLA or CMV assignments 20 times. In a later analysis, co-occurring TCRs were grouped using DBSCAN, with TCRdist sequence similarity added in when clustering inside HLA-allele-positive subsets. Co-occurrence clustering excluded repertoires with fewer than 30,000 or more than 120,000 public chains, plus five with anomalous nucleotide sharing. This immuneACCESS table, as held by TCRdb, lists in-frame sequences with V and J called but not all clones. Of the missing ones, under half trace to an unresolved V gene in checked studies; the others have no known cause. V, J and clone size are those of that table, while D and trimming were read from the DNA. The sample table holds about 200,000 clones, of which 65% to 85% were seen once. The ten top clones hold less than 3.5% of the sample.

The full study reports these points: CMV serostatus was the only immune exposure information available for the cohort. A later analysis reported that several top co-occurrence clusters appeared linked to parvovirus B19, influenza, CMV and Epstein-Barr virus. This cohort had only TCR beta chains sequenced, and the lack of alpha or paired-chain data limited which features could be detected. Strong co-occurrence of HLA alleles, especially DR and DQ, made assigning TCR associations to individual alleles difficult. A later genetic analysis reported fewer N-insertions in productive TCRs among donors in an Asian-associated ancestry cluster than the roughly 690-donor mean. Cytomegalovirus status was reported to be diagnosed by the classifier with high specificity and sensitivity in both the original and validation cohorts. Because HLA typing was unavailable for some donors at each locus, only the typed subset was used in association tests. In an earlier analysis of approximately 590 of the donors, most TCR beta V segments were observed in productive rearrangements about 90% or about 30% of the time, broadly matching IMGT annotations. Some IMGT-functional V segments, including TRBV6-2 and TRBV6-3, could not be distinguished by the 87-base-pair reads and were therefore excluded. At a false discovery rate of 0.05, a later analysis linked roughly 17,000 TCR beta sequences to specific HLA alleles. Correlated functional status among segregating V segments might reflect linkage disequilibrium, but an unknown experimental factor could not be ruled out. Most TCR sequences were seen in very few donors, while some public TCRs were found in many individuals. A further reported finding was that TCR beta sequences accurately predicted the HLA-A and HLA-B alleles for most subjects in the first cohort. An association between a missense DCLRE1C variant and V-gene and J-gene trimming of TCR beta chains was found in a later genetic analysis and replicated in an independent cohort. Three of the identified cytomegalovirus-associated TCR beta chains were confirmed in vitro to be specific for cytomegalovirus antigens. In a later analysis, most CMV-associated TCR beta chains were found to appear HLA-restricted, with HLA associations seemingly driven largely by CMV exposure. Roughly 15 rarely observed V segments, including chromosome 9 orphons, were excluded from the earlier analysis of about 500 of the donors because counts were too low. In a later analysis, HLA-associated TCR beta chains showed more clonal expansion and lower generation probabilities than non-associated chains that were equally common. The sequencing pipeline was judged likely to have produced a cluster of highly shared sequence variants as a technical artifact. The study gave a list of around 170 TCR beta chains associated with cytomegalovirus. The authors suggested that the approach could potentially be extended to other disease states and immunological phenotypes. Sequencing depth was assumed to be roughly uniform across donors in the presence/absence analyses, though that assumption may not hold. A later analysis found that TCR association rates varied across HLA loci, with DRB1 alleles showing the most associated TCRs and HLA-C alleles the fewest.

In total, 666 healthy bone marrow donors made up the cohort. At the time of sampling, all cohort members were nominally healthy, though unrecorded immune exposures were likely present. The donor was CMV seronegative and belonged to the group of 350 or so seronegative cohort members. Every donor gave a peripheral blood sample, and the peripheral blood mononuclear cells from that sample were used for TCR beta sequencing. Genomic DNA was extracted from the blood cell samples with the Qiagen DNeasy Blood Extraction Kit. The clonotype was recovered from a woman in her thirties in good health and CMV-seronegative. The chain couples TRBV18 to TRBJ1-2; no confident D gene assignment can be made. The sample was PBMCs. The base sequence is TGTGCCAGCTCACCGGGCCCCACTAACTATGGCTACACCTTC. Translation gives CASSPGPTNYGYTF.